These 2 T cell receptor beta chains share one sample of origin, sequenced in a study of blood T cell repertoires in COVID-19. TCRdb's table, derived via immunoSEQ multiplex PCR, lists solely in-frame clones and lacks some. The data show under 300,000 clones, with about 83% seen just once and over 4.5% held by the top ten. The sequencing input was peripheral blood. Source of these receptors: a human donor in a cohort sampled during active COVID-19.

In nucleotides, the CDR3 is TGTGCCACCAGTGACCGGACAGGGGAGGCAGATACGCAGTATTTT. As protein: CATSDRTGEADTQYF. The V call is TRBV24-1, the J call TRBJ2-3; the match to TRBD1 covers 9 bases. CDR1 is KGHDR and CDR2 is SFDVKD in the germline V gene. The CDR3 spans 15 residues. Trimming took 4 bases from V and 4 from J; bases not matched to a gene: 5.

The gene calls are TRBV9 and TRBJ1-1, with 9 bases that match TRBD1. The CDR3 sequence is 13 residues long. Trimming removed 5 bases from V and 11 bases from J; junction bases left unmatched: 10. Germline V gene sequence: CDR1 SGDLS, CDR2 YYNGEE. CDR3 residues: CASSRRTGDRAFF. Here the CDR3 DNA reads TGTGCCAGCAGTCGAAGGACAGGGGACCGGGCTTTCTTT. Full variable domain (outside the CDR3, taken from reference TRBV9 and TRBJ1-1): DSGVTQTPKHLITATGQRVTLRCSPRSGDLSVYWYQQSLDQGLQFLIQYYNGEERAKGNILERFSAQQFPDLHSELNLSSLELGDSALYFCASSRRTGDRAFFGQGTRLTVV.